The next 18 T cell receptor beta chains were all read from a single sample in a study of cytomegalovirus exposure and HLA in healthy donors. The PCR ran on 60 Vbeta and 13 Jbeta primers. Data came from immunoSEQ multiplex PCR; TCRdb stores just in-frame clones and leaves some out. The profile shows under 200,000 clones, 77% of them singletons. The source material was PBMCs. These receptors were obtained from a man aged 50-59 years in good health and CMV-seropositive.

The chain employs TRBV11-2 and TRBJ2-5; 14 bases fit TRBD2. V shed 6 bases, J shed 5 bases, and the junction held 8 bases outside the gene matches. CDR1 and CDR2 from the germline V gene are SGHAT and FQNNGV. CDR3 length: 16 amino acids. This CDR3 reads CASSAGTSGGWETQYF. The DNA for the CDR3 is TGTGCCAGCAGTGCAGGGACTAGCGGGGGTTGGGAGACCCAGTACTTC.

This chain's CDR3 is CASSFIQGTEAFF. The CDR3 coding sequence is TGTGCCAGCAGCTTCATCCAGGGGACTGAAGCTTTCTTT. The rearrangement joins TRBV7-2 to TRBJ1-1; D possibly corresponds to TRBD1 (6 bases). The CDR3 consists of 13 residues. Germline V CDR1 and CDR2: SGHTA, FQGNSA. Trimming shortened V by 3 bases and J by 5 bases, and 10 bases separated the two germline ends.

The V gene is TRBV4-1, the J gene TRBJ1-4; 11 bases align to TRBD1. The CDR3 has 16 residues. The germline CDR1 and CDR2 sequences are MGHRA and YSYEKL. The V segment lost 5 bases and the J segment 6 bases; nucleotides outside the gene matches: 8. The CDR3 region has the DNA TGCGCCAGCAGCAATCCGGGACAGGGGGGTCATGAAAAACTGTTTTTT. Translated, it gives CASSNPGQGGHEKLFF.

The chain couples TRBV27 to TRBJ2-2; 13 positions match TRBD2. The CDR3 sequence is 20 residues long. Germline loops: CDR1 MNHEY, CDR2 SMNVEV (reference sequence). Germline trimming cut 1 base from V and 4 bases from J; bases unmatched to any gene: 12. CDR3 region: CASSLWGPTSGGKFTGELFF. The CDR3 nucleotides are TGTGCCAGCAGTTTATGGGGTCCGACTAGCGGGGGGAAATTCACCGGGGAGCTGTTTTTT.

V usage is TRBV11-3 and J usage is TRBJ2-3; D is unclear. Trimming removed 1 base at V and 4 bases at J, with 3 bases between. The CDR3 consists of 12 residues. The V gene's germline CDR1 is SGHNT and CDR2 YENEEA. Here the CDR3 DNA reads TGTGCCAGCAGCTTAGGCGCAGATACGCAGTATTTT. Translating it yields CASSLGADTQYF.

The chain links TRBV9 to TRBJ2-7; 9 bases align to TRBD2. Germline loops: CDR1 SGDLS, CDR2 YYNGEE. The CDR3 length is 15 residues. Losses at the gene ends were 5 bases for V and 3 bases for J; bases not matched to a gene: 9. CDR3 bases: TGTGCCAGCAGTGCCGGGACTAGCTCCGGCTACGAGCAGTACTTC. It is translated as CASSAGTSSGYEQYF.

V is TRBV7-9 and J is TRBJ1-2; weak D call: TRBD1 (5 bases). V dropped 3 bases and J dropped 1 base, with 12 bases sitting between them. This CDR3 is 15 amino acids long. Germline values: CDR1 SEHNR, CDR2 FQNEAQ (reference sequence). CDR3 region: CASSFPGLLNYGYTF. In nucleotides, the CDR3 is TGTGCCAGCAGCTTCCCGGGACTCCTTAACTATGGCTACACCTTC.

This sequence joins TRBV29-1 and TRBJ2-5; 10 bases match TRBD2. CDR1 SQVTM and CDR2 ANQGSEA come from the germline V gene. V shed 7 bases, J shed 5 bases, and the junction held 10 bases outside the gene matches. The CDR3 totals 14 residues. The CDR3 DNA reads TGCAGCGCAGCCGGGACTAGCGTAGGGGAGACCCAGTACTTC. It codes for CSAAGTSVGETQYF.

The CDR3 loop reads CASSGPSGGAGTGELFF. The CDR3 nucleotides read TGTGCCAGCAGCGGTCCCTCAGGGGGCGCGGGGACCGGGGAGCTGTTTTTT. The V and J genes are TRBV21-1 and TRBJ2-2; the table calls TRBD1, which could not be checked here. TRBV21-1 is a known pseudogene. This CDR3 has 17 amino acids.

V is TRBV6-5 and J is TRBJ1-5, with unresolved D. The V end was cut by 0 bases, the J end by 4 bases, with 10 bases between. The germline CDR1 and CDR2 sequences are MNHEY and SVGAGI. There are 15 residues in the CDR3. CDR3 in amino acids: CASSYSGRPNQPQHF. The CDR3, as DNA: TGTGCCAGCAGTTACTCTGGGAGGCCGAATCAGCCCCAGCATTTT.

A single count supports this clone. The chain combines TRBV29-1 with TRBJ2-3, with unresolved D. The V end was cut by 3 bases, the J end by 0 bases, with 4 bases between. This CDR3 spans 12 amino acids. Germline CDR1 and CDR2: SQVTM and ANQGSEA. DNA for the CDR3: TGCAGCGTTGATTCTAGCACAGATACGCAGTATTTT. It codes for CSVDSSTDTQYF.

The chain employs TRBV5-6 and TRBJ2-3; 7 bases agree with TRBD2. This CDR3 is built from 14 residues. V gave up 0 bases and J gave up 6 bases; unmatched junction bases: 4. Germline lookup yields CDR1 SGHDT and CDR2 YYEEEE. This CDR3 reads CASSLGQGGDTQYF. The CDR3 bases are TGTGCCAGCAGCTTGGGCCAGGGAGGGGATACGCAGTATTTT.

In this sample, this clone turned up a few times. V is TRBV6-5 and J is TRBJ1-6; D is perhaps TRBD1 (6 bases). The CDR3 totals 15 residues. V lost 2 bases and J lost 7, with 12 bases in between. Germline V gene lookup returns CDR1 MNHEY and CDR2 SVGAGI. CDR3 amino acids: CASSYGGRVNSPLHF. In DNA form, the CDR3 reads TGTGCCAGCAGTTACGGGGGCAGGGTGAATTCACCCCTCCACTTT.

This chain uses TRBV27 with TRBJ2-1; 8 positions agree with TRBD2. The junction had 1 base not matched to a gene; V was cut back by 6 bases and J by 3 bases. Looked up from germline, CDR1 is MNHEY and CDR2 is SMNVEV (reference sequence). This CDR3 region has 13 residues. The CDR3 bases are TGTGCCAGCAGAAGCGGGGGCTACAATGAGCAGTTCTTC. It translates to CASRSGGYNEQFF.

CDR3 sequence: CASSLAYLGGGEDTQYF. The CDR3 nucleotides read TGCGCCAGCAGCTTGGCCTATTTGGGCGGGGGAGAAGATACGCAGTATTTT. The chain has TRBV5-1 and TRBJ2-3; 7 bases align to TRBD2. This CDR3 spans 17 amino acids. Per the germline V gene, CDR1 is SGHRS and CDR2 is YFSETQ. The ends lost 0 bases at V and 5 bases at J; junction bases unmatched: 12. The full variable domain, with the rest looked up from reference TRBV5-1 and TRBJ2-3, is KAGVTQTPRYLIKTRGQQVTLSCSPISGHRSVSWYQQTPGQGLQFLFEYFSETQRNKGNFPGRFSGRQFSNSRSEMNVSTLELGDSALYLCASSLAYLGGGEDTQYFGPGTRLTVL.

The table lists this clone with a few counts. The chain is built from TRBV6-5 and TRBJ2-5; D gene unclear. The V gene's germline CDR1 is MNHEY and CDR2 SVGAGI. V dropped 4 bases and J dropped 5 bases, with 8 bases sitting between them. The CDR3 runs 12 residues. The CDR3 region is CASSSLLETQYF. The CDR3 bases are TGTGCCAGCAGTTCCTTACTGGAGACCCAGTACTTC.

The chain links TRBV7-2 to TRBJ2-5; weak D call: TRBD2 (5 bases). The CDR3 extends over 15 amino acids. V lost 1 base and J lost 4, with 13 bases in between. Germline V gene sequence: CDR1 SGHTA, CDR2 FQGNSA. The DNA of the CDR3 is TGTGCCAGCAGCTTAGGGATGGGAGTTACAGAGACCCAGTACTTC. This codes for CASSLGMGVTETQYF.

The gene calls are TRBV11-3 and TRBJ2-2; 7 bases match TRBD1. The CDR3 runs 17 residues. The germline V gene encodes CDR1 SGHNT and CDR2 YENEEA. After removal of 5 bases from V and 0 bases from J, the junction contained 9 bases not matched to a gene. CDR3 in DNA: TGTGCCAGCAGCGGGCGAAGACAGGGCTCGAACACCGGGGAGCTGTTTTTT. Encoded protein: CASSGRRQGSNTGELFF.